The 2 T cell receptor beta chains below were found in one sample sequenced in a study of beta chain features in type 1 diabetes. Every bit of the isolated RNA underwent reverse transcription, so sequencing read expressed TCRB transcripts. The method was immunoSEQ multiplex PCR; TCRdb's version includes in-frame clones alone and lacks a portion of them. The sample comprises 150,000 or so clones, 9.2% of which are singletons, and roughly 0.74% rests with the top ten. The specimen sequenced was central memory CD4+ T cells from blood. All receptors come from a man aged 18 to 29 in good health.

The V call is TRBV19, the J call TRBJ2-3; D is unresolved. The CDR3 loop spans 15 amino acids. V was trimmed by 3 bases and J by 1 base, leaving 11 bases between them. Germline assignment: CDR1 LNHDA and CDR2 SQIVND (reference sequence). In DNA, the CDR3 is TGTGCCAGTAGTATTTCGTCGCAGGGCACAGATACGCAGTATTTT. Its translation: CASSISSQGTDTQYF.

This clone has more than one count but fewer than ten. This chain joins TRBV4-3 and TRBJ2-5; 9 nucleotides align to TRBD1. The CDR3 contains 15 residues. The germline V gene encodes CDR1 LGHNA and CDR2 YSLEER. Trimming at V came to 1 base and at J to 4 bases, leaving 4 bases not matched to a gene. The CDR3 nucleotides are TGCGCCAGCAGCCAAGGGGACAGGGATGTAGAGACCCAGTACTTC. It specifies CASSQGDRDVETQYF.